Listed below are T cell receptor beta chains from one sample, sequenced in a study of T cell responses to AZD1222 COVID-19 vaccine. Produced via immunoSEQ multiplex PCR; TCRdb's table is partial and in-frame only. This sample has some 150,000 clones, with about 88% found just once. Here the sequenced sample was peripheral blood, taken on day 0 of AZD1222 vaccination. The receptors were sampled from an adult in good health. CDR3s include the opening cysteine and the closing phenylalanine or tryptophan. Each record gives: V gene, J gene, D gene, clone size, CDR3 DNA, CDR3 protein. A D gene is named only where the DNA matches it firmly. Part of the rows lack a size; the others show once, few, many or a class for expanded clones.

v_call: TRBV28
j_call: TRBJ2-7
d_call: TRBD1
clone_size: -
cdr3_nt: TGTGCCAGCAGAGGGACAGGGTACGAGCAGTACTTC
cdr3_aa: CASRGTGYEQYF

v_call: TRBV6-1
j_call: TRBJ2-3
d_call: TRBD2
clone_size: once
cdr3_nt: TGTGCCAGCAGTGCGGGGGGGTATCGAAGCACAGATACGCAGTATTTT
cdr3_aa: CASSAGGYRSTDTQYF

v_call: TRBV5-1
j_call: TRBJ2-7
d_call: -
clone_size: -
cdr3_nt: TGCGCCAGCAGCCGGAGAGGTAATGGGGCCTACGAGCAGTACTTC
cdr3_aa: CASSRRGNGAYEQYF

v_call: TRBV6-5
j_call: TRBJ1-5
d_call: -
clone_size: -
cdr3_nt: TGTGCCAGCAGTTACTCGGTGGGGCAGCCCCAGCATTTT
cdr3_aa: CASSYSVGQPQHF

v_call: TRBV15
j_call: TRBJ2-1
d_call: -
clone_size: -
cdr3_nt: TGTGCCACCGGAGGCAATGAGCAGTTCTTC
cdr3_aa: CATGGNEQFF

v_call: TRBV18
j_call: TRBJ2-1
d_call: TRBD2
clone_size: -
cdr3_nt: TGTGCCAGCTCACCACCGTATAGCGGGGGGGCCCCAGGTTACAATGAGCAGTTCTTC
cdr3_aa: CASSPPYSGGAPGYNEQFF

v_call: TRBV5-5
j_call: TRBJ2-5
d_call: TRBD1
clone_size: -
cdr3_nt: TGTGCCAGCAGCGTACCCAAAACCGGGACAGAAGAGACCCAGTACTTC
cdr3_aa: CASSVPKTGTEETQYF

v_call: TRBV4-1
j_call: TRBJ2-3
d_call: -
clone_size: -
cdr3_nt: TGCGCCAGCAGCCGTGGCACAGATACGCAGTATTTT
cdr3_aa: CASSRGTDTQYF

v_call: TRBV28
j_call: TRBJ2-1
d_call: -
clone_size: -
cdr3_nt: TGTGCCAGCAGTTCAGACAGGACAGTATACAATGAGCAGTTCTTC
cdr3_aa: CASSSDRTVYNEQFF

v_call: TRBV30
j_call: TRBJ1-1
d_call: -
clone_size: -
cdr3_nt: TGTGCCTGGAATCCCGGGACTCAGCACACTGAAGCTTTCTTT
cdr3_aa: CAWNPGTQHTEAFF

v_call: TRBV10-3
j_call: TRBJ1-1
d_call: -
clone_size: -
cdr3_nt: TGTGCCATCAAGGTCTTTCGGAGGGAAGGGAAAACTGAAGCTTTCTTT
cdr3_aa: CAIKVFRREGKTEAFF

v_call: TRBV5-5
j_call: TRBJ2-3
d_call: -
clone_size: -
cdr3_nt: TGTGCCAGCAGCCGGTCTAGCGCCCCGGGTGATACGCAGTATTTT
cdr3_aa: CASSRSSAPGDTQYF

v_call: TRBV28
j_call: TRBJ1-4
d_call: -
clone_size: -
cdr3_nt: TGTGCCAGCGGCTACGGAGGGACTAATGAAAAACTGTTTTTT
cdr3_aa: CASGYGGTNEKLFF

v_call: TRBV7-9
j_call: TRBJ2-1
d_call: TRBD2
clone_size: -
cdr3_nt: TGTGCCAGCGGACTAGCGGCGTCCTACAATGAGCAGTTCTTC
cdr3_aa: CASGLAASYNEQFF

v_call: TRBV7-9
j_call: TRBJ2-1
d_call: -
clone_size: -
cdr3_nt: TGTGCCAGCACACCTTTGAGGGGAAAGGCGTACAATGAGCAGTTCTTC
cdr3_aa: CASTPLRGKAYNEQFF

v_call: TRBV6-5
j_call: TRBJ2-3
d_call: -
clone_size: -
cdr3_nt: TGTGCCAGCACCTCCGGACCTAACACAGATACGCAGTATTTT
cdr3_aa: CASTSGPNTDTQYF

v_call: TRBV27
j_call: TRBJ1-1
d_call: -
clone_size: -
cdr3_nt: TGTGCCAGCAGTTTAGGGTTTGGCACTGAAGCTTTCTTT
cdr3_aa: CASSLGFGTEAFF

v_call: TRBV5-4
j_call: TRBJ2-1
d_call: TRBD2
clone_size: once
cdr3_nt: TGTGCCAGCAGCTTAGCCCTAGCGGGATTCAATGAGCAGTTCTTC
cdr3_aa: CASSLALAGFNEQFF

v_call: TRBV7-6
j_call: TRBJ2-1
d_call: TRBD2
clone_size: -
cdr3_nt: TGTGCCAGCAGCTCCATACTCCCGGTGGGCGGGAGTTCGCTGAATGAGCAGTTCTTC
cdr3_aa: CASSSILPVGGSSLNEQFF

v_call: TRBV18
j_call: TRBJ2-7
d_call: TRBD1
clone_size: -
cdr3_nt: TGTGCCAGCTCGAGGCCGGGACAGGGTATTTACGAGCAGTACTTC
cdr3_aa: CASSRPGQGIYEQYF

v_call: TRBV6-1
j_call: TRBJ2-2
d_call: -
clone_size: -
cdr3_nt: TGTGCCAGCAGTGAAGTTGTCCGCACCGGGGAGCTGTTTTTT
cdr3_aa: CASSEVVRTGELFF

v_call: TRBV6-5
j_call: TRBJ1-4
d_call: TRBD1
clone_size: few
cdr3_nt: TGTGCCAGCAGTTACTCGGGACAGGGGAAGGAAAAACTGTTTTTT
cdr3_aa: CASSYSGQGKEKLFF

v_call: TRBV2
j_call: TRBJ1-1
d_call: -
clone_size: -
cdr3_nt: TGTGCCAGCAGTGTGGACAGCCGAGGGGACACTGAAGCTTTCTTT
cdr3_aa: CASSVDSRGDTEAFF

v_call: TRBV19
j_call: TRBJ2-1
d_call: -
clone_size: -
cdr3_nt: TGTGCCAGTAGTCATAGACAGACCTACAATGAGCAGTTCTTC
cdr3_aa: CASSHRQTYNEQFF

v_call: TRBV25-1
j_call: TRBJ2-2
d_call: -
clone_size: -
cdr3_nt: TGTGCCAGCAGAGGGGAGACCGGGGAGCTGTTTTTT
cdr3_aa: CASRGETGELFF

v_call: TRBV5-1
j_call: TRBJ2-1
d_call: TRBD2
clone_size: -
cdr3_nt: TGCGCCAGCAAGCGGGAGCGAAACAATGAGCAGTTCTTC
cdr3_aa: CASKRERNNEQFF

v_call: TRBV7-9
j_call: TRBJ1-1
d_call: -
clone_size: -
cdr3_nt: TGTGCCAGCAGCCCTAGGACCTTCACTGAAGCTTTCTTT
cdr3_aa: CASSPRTFTEAFF

v_call: TRBV29-1
j_call: TRBJ2-1
d_call: -
clone_size: -
cdr3_nt: TGCAGCGGGGGTGGGTATTGGAATGAGCAGTTCTTC
cdr3_aa: CSGGGYWNEQFF

v_call: TRBV2
j_call: TRBJ1-1
d_call: -
clone_size: -
cdr3_nt: TGTGCCAGCAGTGAAATCACCACTGGGGCTTTCTTT
cdr3_aa: CASSEITTGAFF

v_call: TRBV28
j_call: TRBJ1-4
d_call: -
clone_size: -
cdr3_nt: TGTGCCAGCAGTAAACCCGGGATCGAGGAAAAACTGTTTTTT
cdr3_aa: CASSKPGIEEKLFF

v_call: TRBV19
j_call: TRBJ2-3
d_call: TRBD1
clone_size: -
cdr3_nt: TGTGCCAGTCGGACAGGGATAGGCACAGATACGCAGTATTTT
cdr3_aa: CASRTGIGTDTQYF

v_call: TRBV28
j_call: TRBJ1-1
d_call: -
clone_size: -
cdr3_nt: TGTGCCAGCAGACCCCCGGGGACTGGGGGCACTGAAGCTTTCTTT
cdr3_aa: CASRPPGTGGTEAFF

v_call: TRBV19
j_call: TRBJ2-7
d_call: -
clone_size: -
cdr3_nt: TGTGCCAGTAGGGGTGGGGAATCCCAATCCTACGAGCAGTACTTC
cdr3_aa: CASRGGESQSYEQYF

v_call: TRBV5-1
j_call: TRBJ1-1
d_call: -
clone_size: -
cdr3_nt: TGCGCCAGCAGTTTCGAGGCGAGAGGGGCTGAAGCTTTCTTT
cdr3_aa: CASSFEARGAEAFF

v_call: TRBV27
j_call: TRBJ2-2
d_call: TRBD2
clone_size: -
cdr3_nt: TGTGCCAGCAGCCAAGCAGTTCCTTGGGCTAGCGGGGCGAACACCGGGGAGCTGTTTTTT
cdr3_aa: CASSQAVPWASGANTGELFF

v_call: TRBV19
j_call: TRBJ1-2
d_call: TRBD1
clone_size: -
cdr3_nt: TGTGCCAGTAGGGCCCGGGACAGACTAAACTATGGCTACACCTTC
cdr3_aa: CASRARDRLNYGYTF

v_call: TRBV30
j_call: TRBJ1-2
d_call: -
clone_size: -
cdr3_nt: TGTGCCTGGACCTGGGACCACTATGGCTACACCTTC
cdr3_aa: CAWTWDHYGYTF

v_call: TRBV5-4
j_call: TRBJ2-2
d_call: -
clone_size: -
cdr3_nt: TGTGCCAGCAGCTTGGGGGATAGCGACACCGGGGAGCTGTTTTTT
cdr3_aa: CASSLGDSDTGELFF

v_call: TRBV6-5
j_call: TRBJ1-3
d_call: -
clone_size: once
cdr3_nt: TGTGCCAGCAGCCTGCTATCCCCCCCTGGAAACACCATATATTTT
cdr3_aa: CASSLLSPPGNTIYF